The T cell receptor beta chain under discussion was sequenced for a study of blood T cell repertoires in COVID-19. Study overall: Sites across the United States, Italy and Spain contributed samples from acute and convalescent COVID-19. In each case, the material was cDNA or gDNA derived from T cells, B-cell-depleted T cells, or PBMCs.

In the original workflow: Nucleated cell counts were estimated from reference gene primer amplification. The data were produced by immunoSEQ multiplex PCR, yet TCRdb's version contains in-frame clones alone and is incomplete. V and J calls and clone size are given by that table; D and trimming were obtained from the DNA. The sample has 68,000 or so clones, approximately 90% seen once. This CDR3 comprises 16 residues. The V end lost 4 bases, the J end lost 4 bases, and 20 bases lay between the germline ends. In germline, CDR1 is SGHDN, CDR2 FVKESK. The clonotype comes from a middle-aged man with acute or convalescent COVID-19. The rearrangement joins TRBV14 to TRBJ2-7; D is possibly TRBD1 (6 bases). The source material was peripheral blood. The chain's CDR3 is CASSPSAWQGRYEQYF. For the CDR3, the DNA is TGTGCCAGCAGCCCCTCGGCCTGGCAGGGGCGATACGAGCAGTACTTC.